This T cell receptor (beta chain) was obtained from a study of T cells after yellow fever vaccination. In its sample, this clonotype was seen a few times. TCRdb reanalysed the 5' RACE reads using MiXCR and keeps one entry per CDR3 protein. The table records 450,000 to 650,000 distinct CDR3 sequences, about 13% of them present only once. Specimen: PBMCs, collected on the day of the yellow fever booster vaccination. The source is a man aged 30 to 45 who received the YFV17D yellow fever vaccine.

For the CDR3, the DNA is TGTGCCAGCGTTCGACGCACTTCCACAGATACGCAGTATTTT. It specifies CASVRRTSTDTQYF. The chain employs TRBV7-8 and TRBJ2-3, with no clear D. V dropped 8 bases and J dropped 2 bases, with 14 bases sitting between them. Germline lookup yields CDR1 SGHVS and CDR2 FQNEAQ. The CDR3 sequence is 14 residues long. Complete variable domain (other parts from reference TRBV7-8 and TRBJ2-3): GAGVSQSPRYKVAKRGQDVALRCDPISGHVSLFWYQQALGQGPEFLTYFQNEAQLDKSGLPSDRFFAERPEGSVSTLKIQRTQQEDSAVYLCASVRRTSTDTQYFGPGTRLTVL.